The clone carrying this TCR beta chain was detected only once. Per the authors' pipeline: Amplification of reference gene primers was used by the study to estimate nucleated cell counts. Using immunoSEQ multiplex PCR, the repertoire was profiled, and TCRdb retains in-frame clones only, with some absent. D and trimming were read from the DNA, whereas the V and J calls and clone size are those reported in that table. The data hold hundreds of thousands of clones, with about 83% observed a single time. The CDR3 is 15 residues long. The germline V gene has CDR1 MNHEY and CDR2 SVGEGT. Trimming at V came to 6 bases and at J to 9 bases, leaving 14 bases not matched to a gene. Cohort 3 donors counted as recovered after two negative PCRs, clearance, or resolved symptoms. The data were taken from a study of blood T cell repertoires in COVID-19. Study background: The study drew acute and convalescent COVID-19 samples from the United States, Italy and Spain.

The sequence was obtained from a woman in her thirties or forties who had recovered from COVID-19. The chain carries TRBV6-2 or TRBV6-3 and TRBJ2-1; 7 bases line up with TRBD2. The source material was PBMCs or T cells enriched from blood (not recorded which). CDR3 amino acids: CASSPARGSGREQFF. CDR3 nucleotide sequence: TGTGCCAGCAGCCCCGCCCGCGGGAGTGGTCGTGAGCAGTTCTTC.